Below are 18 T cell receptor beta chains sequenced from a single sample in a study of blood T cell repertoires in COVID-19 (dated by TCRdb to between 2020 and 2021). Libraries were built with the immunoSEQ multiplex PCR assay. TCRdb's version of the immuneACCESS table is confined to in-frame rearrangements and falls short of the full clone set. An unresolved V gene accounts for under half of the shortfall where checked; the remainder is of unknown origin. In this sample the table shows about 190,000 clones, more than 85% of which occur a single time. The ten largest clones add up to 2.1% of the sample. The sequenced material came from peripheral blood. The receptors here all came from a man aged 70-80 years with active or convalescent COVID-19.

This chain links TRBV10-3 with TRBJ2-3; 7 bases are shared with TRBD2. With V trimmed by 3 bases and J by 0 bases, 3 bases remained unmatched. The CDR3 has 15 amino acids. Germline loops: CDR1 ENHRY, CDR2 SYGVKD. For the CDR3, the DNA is TGTGCCATCAGTGAAGGTAGCGGGAGCACAGATACGCAGTATTTT. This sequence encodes CAISEGSGSTDTQYF.

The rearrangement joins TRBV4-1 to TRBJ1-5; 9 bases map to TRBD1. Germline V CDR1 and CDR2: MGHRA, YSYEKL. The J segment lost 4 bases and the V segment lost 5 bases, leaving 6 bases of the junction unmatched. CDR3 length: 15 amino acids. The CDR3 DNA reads TGCGCCAGCAGCGTGATACAGGGGGCAAATCAGCCCCAGCATTTT. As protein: CASSVIQGANQPQHF.

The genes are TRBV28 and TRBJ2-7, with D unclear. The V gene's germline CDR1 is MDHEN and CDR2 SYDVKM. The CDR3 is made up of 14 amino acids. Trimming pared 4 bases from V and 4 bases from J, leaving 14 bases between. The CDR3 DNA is TGTGCCAGCAGTTCCCCTCCTGCCTATTACGAGCAGTACTTC. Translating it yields CASSSPPAYYEQYF.

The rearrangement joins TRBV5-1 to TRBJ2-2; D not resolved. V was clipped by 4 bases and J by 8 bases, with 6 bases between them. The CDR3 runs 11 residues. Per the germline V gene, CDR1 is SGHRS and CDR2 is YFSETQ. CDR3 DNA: TGCGCCAGCAGCCCAGGAGGGGAGCTGTTTTTT. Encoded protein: CASSPGGELFF.

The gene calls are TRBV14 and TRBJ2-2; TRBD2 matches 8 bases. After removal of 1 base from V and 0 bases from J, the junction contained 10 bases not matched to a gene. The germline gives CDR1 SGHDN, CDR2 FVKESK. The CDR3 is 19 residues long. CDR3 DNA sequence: TGTGCCAGCAGCCAAGGCGGGAGGCCCACCCACGCGAACACCGGGGAGCTGTTTTTT. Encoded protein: CASSQGGRPTHANTGELFF.

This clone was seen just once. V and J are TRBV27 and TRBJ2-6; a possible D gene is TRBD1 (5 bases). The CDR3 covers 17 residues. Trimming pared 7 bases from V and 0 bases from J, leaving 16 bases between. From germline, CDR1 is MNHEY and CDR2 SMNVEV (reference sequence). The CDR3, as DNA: TGTGCCAGCACTCTCAGGGCAGCAACCTCTGGGGCCAACGTCCTGACTTTC. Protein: CASTLRAATSGANVLTF.

CDR3 residues: CSAGYEQYF. CDR3 DNA sequence: TGCAGTGCCGGCTACGAGCAGTACTTC. The chain employs TRBV20-1 and TRBJ2-7, with unresolved D. Germline loops: CDR1 DFQATT, CDR2 SNEGSKA (reference sequence). CDR3 length: 9 amino acids. Trimming shortened V by 6 bases and J by 3 bases, and 3 bases separated the two germline ends.

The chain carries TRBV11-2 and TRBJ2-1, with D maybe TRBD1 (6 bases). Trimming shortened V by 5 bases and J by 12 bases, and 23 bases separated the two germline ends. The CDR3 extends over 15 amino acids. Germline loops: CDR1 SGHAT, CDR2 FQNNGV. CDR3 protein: CASSSPLQGADGQFF. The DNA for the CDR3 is TGTGCCAGCAGCAGCCCCCTACAGGGAGCGGATGGGCAGTTCTTC.

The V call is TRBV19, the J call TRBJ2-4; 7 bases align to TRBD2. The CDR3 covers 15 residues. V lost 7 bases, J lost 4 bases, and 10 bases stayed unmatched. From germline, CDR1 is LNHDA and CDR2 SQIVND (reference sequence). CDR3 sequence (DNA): TGTGCCAGTATGGTTGGGGGGGACCGAAAAAACATTCAGTACTTC. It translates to CASMVGGDRKNIQYF.

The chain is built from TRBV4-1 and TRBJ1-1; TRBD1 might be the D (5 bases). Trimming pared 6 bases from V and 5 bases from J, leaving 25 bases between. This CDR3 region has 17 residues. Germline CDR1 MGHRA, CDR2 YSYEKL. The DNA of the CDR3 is TGCGCCAGCAGTAATAGGGGATTAGGGTCCATGGGGACTGAAGCTTTCTTT. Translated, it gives CASSNRGLGSMGTEAFF.

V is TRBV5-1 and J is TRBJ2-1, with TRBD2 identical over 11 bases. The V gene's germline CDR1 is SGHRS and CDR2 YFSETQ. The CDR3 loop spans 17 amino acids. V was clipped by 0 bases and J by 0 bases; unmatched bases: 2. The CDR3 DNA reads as TGCGCCAGCAGCTTGGTCCTAGCGGGAGGCTCCTACAATGAGCAGTTCTTC. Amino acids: CASSLVLAGGSYNEQFF.

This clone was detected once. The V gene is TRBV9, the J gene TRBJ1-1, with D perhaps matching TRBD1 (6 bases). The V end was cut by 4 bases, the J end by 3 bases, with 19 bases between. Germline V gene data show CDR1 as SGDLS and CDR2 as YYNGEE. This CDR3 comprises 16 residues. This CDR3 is CASSPSVGGGDTEAFF. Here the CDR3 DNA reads TGTGCCAGCAGCCCAAGCGTAGGGGGAGGGGACACTGAAGCTTTCTTT.

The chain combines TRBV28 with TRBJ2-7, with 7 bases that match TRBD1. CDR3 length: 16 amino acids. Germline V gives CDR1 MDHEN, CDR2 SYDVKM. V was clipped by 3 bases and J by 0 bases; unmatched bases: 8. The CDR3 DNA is TGTGCCAGCAGTTTTGGGCCTCGACAGGGCTCCTACGAGCAGTACTTC. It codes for CASSFGPRQGSYEQYF.

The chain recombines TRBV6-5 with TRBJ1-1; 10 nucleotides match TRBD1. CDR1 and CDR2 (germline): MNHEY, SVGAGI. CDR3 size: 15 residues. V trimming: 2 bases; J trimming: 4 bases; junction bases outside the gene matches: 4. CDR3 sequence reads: CASSYRTGGSTEAFF. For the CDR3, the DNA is TGTGCCAGCAGTTACCGGACAGGGGGAAGCACTGAAGCTTTCTTT.

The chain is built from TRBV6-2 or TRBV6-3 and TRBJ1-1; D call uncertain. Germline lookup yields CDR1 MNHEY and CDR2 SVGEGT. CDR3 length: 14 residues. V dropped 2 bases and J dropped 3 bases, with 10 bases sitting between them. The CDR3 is CASSYVVRDTEAFF. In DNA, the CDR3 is TGTGCCAGCAGTTACGTAGTCCGGGACACTGAAGCTTTCTTT.

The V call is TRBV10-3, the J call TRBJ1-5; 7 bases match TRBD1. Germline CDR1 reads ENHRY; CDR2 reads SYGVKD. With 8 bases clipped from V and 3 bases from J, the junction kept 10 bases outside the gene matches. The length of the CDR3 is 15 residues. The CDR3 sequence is CAIGASGTDNQPQHF. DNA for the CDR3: TGTGCCATCGGGGCGTCCGGGACAGACAATCAGCCCCAGCATTTT.

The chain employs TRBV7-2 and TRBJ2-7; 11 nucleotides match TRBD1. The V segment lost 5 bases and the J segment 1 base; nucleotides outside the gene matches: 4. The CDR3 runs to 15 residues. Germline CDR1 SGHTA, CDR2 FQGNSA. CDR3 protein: CASSGRDRGSYEQYF. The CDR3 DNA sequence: TGTGCCAGCAGCGGCCGGGACAGGGGGTCCTACGAGCAGTACTTC.

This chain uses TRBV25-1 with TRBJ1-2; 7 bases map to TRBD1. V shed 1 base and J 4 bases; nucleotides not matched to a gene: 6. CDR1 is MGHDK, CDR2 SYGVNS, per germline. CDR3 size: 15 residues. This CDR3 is CASSEWPGGSYGYTF. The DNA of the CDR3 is TGTGCCAGCAGTGAATGGCCAGGGGGTAGCTATGGCTACACCTTC.